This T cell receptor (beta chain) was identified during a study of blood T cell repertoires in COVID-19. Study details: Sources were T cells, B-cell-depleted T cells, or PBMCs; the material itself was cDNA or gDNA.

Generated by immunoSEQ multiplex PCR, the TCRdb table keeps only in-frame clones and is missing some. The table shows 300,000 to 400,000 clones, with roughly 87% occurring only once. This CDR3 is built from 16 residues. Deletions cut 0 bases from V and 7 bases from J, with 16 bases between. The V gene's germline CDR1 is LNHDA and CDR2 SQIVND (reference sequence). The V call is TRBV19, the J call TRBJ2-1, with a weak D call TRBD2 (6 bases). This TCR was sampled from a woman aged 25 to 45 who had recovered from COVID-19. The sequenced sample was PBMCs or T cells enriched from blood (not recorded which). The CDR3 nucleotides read TGTGCCAGTAGTATAGAAGACGGCAGGGAGGTAAATGAGCAGTTCTTC. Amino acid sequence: CASSIEDGREVNEQFF.